Following are 10 T cell receptor beta chains from one sample sequenced in a study of T cell repertoires in cytomegalovirus infection. Via MiXCR, TCRdb re-called the reads, giving one row per CDR3 protein. This table has about 450,000 distinct CDR3 sequences, approximately 33% appearing once. Sequences were obtained from PBMCs. The receptor source for this set is a human donor in good health (CMV status not recorded). Some clones in this sample may be carry-over from other donors' samples.

The V and J genes are TRBV7-6 and TRBJ2-1; D is ambiguous. The V gene lost 0 bases and the J gene lost 5 bases, with 5 bases spanning the gap. CDR3 length: 13 residues. Germline V CDR1 and CDR2: SGHVS, FNYEAQ. The DNA for the CDR3 is TGTGCCAGCAGCTTAGCGAAGCACAATGAGCAGTTCTTC. It codes for CASSLAKHNEQFF.

A few counts support this clonotype. This chain uses TRBV7-2 with TRBJ2-6; D remains unclear. The CDR3 contains 16 residues. Trimming removed 4 bases at V and 0 bases at J, with 10 bases between. Germline loops: CDR1 SGHTA, CDR2 FQGNSA. CDR3 nucleotide sequence: TGTGCCAGCAGCTCTCCACTGAGCTCTGGGGCCAACGTCCTGACTTTC. Translating it yields CASSSPLSSGANVLTF.

The table lists this clonotype with many counts. The chain links TRBV7-6 to TRBJ2-1; no clear D. Trimming took 5 bases from V and 9 from J, leaving 17 bases between them. Germline V gives CDR1 SGHVS, CDR2 FNYEAQ. The length of the CDR3 is 14 residues. CDR3 protein: CASSPYGHEVEQFF. The CDR3 bases are TGTGCCAGCAGCCCTTACGGGCACGAGGTTGAGCAGTTCTTC.

The sample holds one count of this clonotype. The chain couples TRBV5-4 to TRBJ2-1; 10 nucleotides match TRBD1. In germline, CDR1 is SGHNT, CDR2 YYREEE (reference sequence). V shed 5 bases and J 2 bases; nucleotides not matched to a gene: 1. The CDR3 contains 14 residues. CDR3 DNA: TGTGCCAGCAGAGGACAGGGGGCCTACAATGAGCAGTTCTTC. This sequence encodes CASRGQGAYNEQFF.

With regard to this clonotype: It is likely a read error, because the conserved phenylalanine at the end of the CDR3 is missing. This chain connects TRBV5-1 to TRBJ1-4; D is perhaps TRBD1 (5 bases). Germline assignment: CDR1 SGHRS and CDR2 YFSETQ. Trimming pared 4 bases from V and 0 bases from J, leaving 13 bases between. The CDR3 contains 16 residues. The CDR3 here is CASSPGDLATNEKLFL. The DNA for the CDR3 is TGCGCCAGCAGCCCTGGGGACCTTGCAACTAATGAAAAACTGTTTTTG.

This clonotype was counted at least ten times. The V call is TRBV7-6, the J call TRBJ2-2, with 8 nucleotides matching TRBD1. The germline gives CDR1 SGHVS, CDR2 FNYEAQ. The CDR3 has 17 amino acids. Unmatched junction bases numbered 11, after V lost 3 bases and J lost 5 bases. The CDR3, as DNA: TGTGCCAGCAGCTTCCACGCAGGGGGCGCCCGAACCGGGGAGCTGTTTTTT. Translation gives CASSFHAGGARTGELFF.

This clonotype was observed many times. The rearrangement joins TRBV7-2 to TRBJ2-7; TRBD1 matches at 10 bases. After removal of 3 bases from V and 4 bases from J, the junction contained 3 bases not matched to a gene. The CDR3 is made up of 14 amino acids. From germline, CDR1 is SGHTA and CDR2 FQGNSA. CDR3 nucleotides: TGTGCCAGCAGCTTTAGACAGGGGGCTTACGAGCAGTACTTC. This translates into CASSFRQGAYEQYF.

This clonotype was counted between two and nine times. The chain joins TRBV28 to TRBJ2-1, with 7 bases aligning to TRBD1. This CDR3 has 15 amino acids. Germline V CDR1 and CDR2: MDHEN, SYDVKM. Trimming took 5 bases from V and 9 from J; bases not matched to a gene: 13. The CDR3 spells CASSPTGLPETEQFF. The DNA for the CDR3 is TGTGCCAGCAGTCCGACAGGGTTGCCAGAGACTGAGCAGTTCTTC.

The chain uses TRBV20-1 and TRBJ1-1; 8 bases fit TRBD1. V shed 3 bases and J 5 bases; nucleotides not matched to a gene: 14. The germline V gene has CDR1 DFQATT and CDR2 SNEGSKA (reference sequence). CDR3 length equals 16 residues. The CDR3 nucleotides read TGCAGTGCTAGTACCGGGACAGGTCGCCGGGGGACTGAAGCTTTCTTT. It translates to CSASTGTGRRGTEAFF.

This rearrangement joins TRBV11-2 to TRBJ2-5; TRBD2 aligns across 14 bases. Germline CDR1 reads SGHAT; CDR2 reads FQNNGV. With 5 bases clipped from V and 5 bases from J, the junction kept 7 bases outside the gene matches. The CDR3 sequence is 16 residues long. DNA for the CDR3: TGTGCCAGCAGCCCCGGACTAGCGGGGGGTTTCGAGACCCAGTACTTC. Encoded protein: CASSPGLAGGFETQYF.